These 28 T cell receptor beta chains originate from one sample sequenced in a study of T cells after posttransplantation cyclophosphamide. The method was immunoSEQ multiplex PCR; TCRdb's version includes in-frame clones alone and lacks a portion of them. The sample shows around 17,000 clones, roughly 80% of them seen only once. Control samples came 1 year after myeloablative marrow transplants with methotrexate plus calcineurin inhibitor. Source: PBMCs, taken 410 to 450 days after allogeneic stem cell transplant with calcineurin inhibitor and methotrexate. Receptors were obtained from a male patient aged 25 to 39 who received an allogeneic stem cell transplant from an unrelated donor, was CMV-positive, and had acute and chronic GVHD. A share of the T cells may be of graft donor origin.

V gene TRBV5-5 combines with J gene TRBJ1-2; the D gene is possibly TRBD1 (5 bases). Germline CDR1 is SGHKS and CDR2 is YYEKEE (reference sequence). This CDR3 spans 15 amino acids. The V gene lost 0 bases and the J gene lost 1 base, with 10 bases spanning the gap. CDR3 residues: CASSLGQNFNYGYTF. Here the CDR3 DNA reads TGTGCCAGCAGCTTGGGACAGAACTTTAACTATGGCTACACCTTC.

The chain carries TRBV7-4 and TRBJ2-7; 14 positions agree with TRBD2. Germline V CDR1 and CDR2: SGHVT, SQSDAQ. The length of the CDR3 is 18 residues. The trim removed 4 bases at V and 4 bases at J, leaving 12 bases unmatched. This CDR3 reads CASSSKTSGRASMYEQYF. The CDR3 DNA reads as TGTGCCAGCAGCTCCAAGACTAGCGGGAGGGCCAGTATGTACGAGCAGTACTTC.

In DNA, the CDR3 is TGTGCCAGCAGTTACTCGGGAGGGGGGGGCCACGAGCAGTACTTC. As protein: CASSYSGGGGHEQYF. V gene TRBV6-6 combines with J gene TRBJ2-7; D perhaps matches TRBD2 (7 bases). The V and J ends lost 0 bases and 5 bases respectively, with 14 bases between them. The CDR3 sequence is 15 residues long. Looked up from germline, CDR1 is MNHNY and CDR2 is SVGAGI (reference sequence).

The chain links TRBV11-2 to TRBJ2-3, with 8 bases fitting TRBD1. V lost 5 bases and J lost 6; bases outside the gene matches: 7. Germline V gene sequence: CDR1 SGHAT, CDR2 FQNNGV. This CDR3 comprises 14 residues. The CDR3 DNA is TGTGCCAGCAGCACGACAGGGGCCGGGGATACGCAGTATTTT. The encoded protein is CASSTTGAGDTQYF.

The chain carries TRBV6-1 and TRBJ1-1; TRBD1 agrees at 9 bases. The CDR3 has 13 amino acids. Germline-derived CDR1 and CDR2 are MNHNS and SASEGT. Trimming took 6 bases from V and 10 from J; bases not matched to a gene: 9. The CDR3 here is CASSYNRDRAAFF. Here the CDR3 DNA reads TGTGCCAGCAGCTACAACCGGGACAGGGCAGCTTTCTTT.

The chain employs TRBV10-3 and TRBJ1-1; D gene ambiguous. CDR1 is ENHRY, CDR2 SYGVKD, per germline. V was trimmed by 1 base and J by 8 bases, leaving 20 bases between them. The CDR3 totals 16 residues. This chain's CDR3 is CAISELSSGRRPEAFF. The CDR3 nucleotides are TGTGCCATCAGTGAGTTGTCGAGTGGCAGGCGCCCCGAAGCTTTCTTT.

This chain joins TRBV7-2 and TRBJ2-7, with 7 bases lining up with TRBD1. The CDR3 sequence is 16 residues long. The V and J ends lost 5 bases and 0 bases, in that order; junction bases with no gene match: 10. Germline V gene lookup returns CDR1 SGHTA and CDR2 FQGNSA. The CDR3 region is CASSKSRGLSSYEQYF. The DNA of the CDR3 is TGTGCCAGCAGCAAGAGTAGGGGGCTGAGCTCCTACGAGCAGTACTTC.

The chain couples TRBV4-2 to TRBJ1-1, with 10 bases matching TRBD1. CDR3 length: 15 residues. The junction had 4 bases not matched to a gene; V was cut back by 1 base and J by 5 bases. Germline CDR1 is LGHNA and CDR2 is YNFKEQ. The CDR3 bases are TGTGCCAGCAGCCAAGTTGGGGACAGGGGAACTGAAGCTTTCTTT. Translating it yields CASSQVGDRGTEAFF.

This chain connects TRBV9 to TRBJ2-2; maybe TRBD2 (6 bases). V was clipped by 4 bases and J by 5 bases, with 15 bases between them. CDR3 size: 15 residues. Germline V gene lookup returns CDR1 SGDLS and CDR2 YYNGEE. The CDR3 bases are TGTGCCAGCAGCAGGCAAATGGAGGGAACCGGGGAGCTGTTTTTT. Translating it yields CASSRQMEGTGELFF.

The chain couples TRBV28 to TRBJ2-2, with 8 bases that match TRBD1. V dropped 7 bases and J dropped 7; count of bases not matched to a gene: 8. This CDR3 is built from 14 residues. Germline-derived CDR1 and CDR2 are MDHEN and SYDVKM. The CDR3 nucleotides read TGTGCCAGCACTGGGACAGGCCGTCACGGGGAGCTGTTTTTT. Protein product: CASTGTGRHGELFF.

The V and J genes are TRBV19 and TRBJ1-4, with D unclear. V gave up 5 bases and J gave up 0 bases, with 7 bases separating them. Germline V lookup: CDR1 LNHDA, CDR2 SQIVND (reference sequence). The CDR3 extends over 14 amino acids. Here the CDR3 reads CASSPVTTNEKLFF. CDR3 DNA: TGTGCCAGTAGTCCCGTAACAACTAATGAAAAACTGTTTTTT.

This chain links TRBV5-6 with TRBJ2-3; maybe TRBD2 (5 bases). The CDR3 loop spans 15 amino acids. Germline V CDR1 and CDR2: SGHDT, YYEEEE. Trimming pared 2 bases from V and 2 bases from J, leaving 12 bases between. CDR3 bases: TGTGCCAGCAGCTTCGGAATTAGCGTCACAGATACGCAGTATTTT. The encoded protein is CASSFGISVTDTQYF.

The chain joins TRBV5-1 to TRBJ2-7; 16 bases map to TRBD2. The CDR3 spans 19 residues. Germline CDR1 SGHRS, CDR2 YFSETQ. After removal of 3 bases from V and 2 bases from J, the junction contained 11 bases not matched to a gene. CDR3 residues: CASSSPSGTSGGATYEQYF. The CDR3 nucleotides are TGCGCCAGCAGCTCACCTTCGGGGACTAGCGGGGGGGCAACCTACGAGCAGTACTTC. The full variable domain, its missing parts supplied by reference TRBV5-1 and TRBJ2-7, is KAGVTQTPRYLIKTRGQQVTLSCSPISGHRSVSWYQQTPGQGLQFLFEYFSETQRNKGNFPGRFSGRQFSNSRSEMNVSTLELGDSALYLCASSSPSGTSGGATYEQYFGPGTRLTVT.

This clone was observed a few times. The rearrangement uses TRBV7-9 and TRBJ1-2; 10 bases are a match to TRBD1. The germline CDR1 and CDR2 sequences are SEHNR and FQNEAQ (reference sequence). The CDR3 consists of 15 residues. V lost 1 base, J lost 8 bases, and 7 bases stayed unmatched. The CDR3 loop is CASSLDSGTGDGYTF. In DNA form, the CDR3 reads TGTGCCAGCAGCTTAGACAGCGGGACAGGGGACGGCTACACCTTC.

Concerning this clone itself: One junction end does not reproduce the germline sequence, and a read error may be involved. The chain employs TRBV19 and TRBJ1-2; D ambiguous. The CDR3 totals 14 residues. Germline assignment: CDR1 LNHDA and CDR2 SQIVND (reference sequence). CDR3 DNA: TGTGCCAGTGGTATCAACCGCGCCAACTATGGCTACACCTTC. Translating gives CASGINRANYGYTF.

The CDR3 loop reads CASRTVRDTPHGYTF. For the CDR3, the DNA is TGCGCCAGTAGGACGGTCCGGGACACCCCCCATGGCTACACCTTC. The chain joins TRBV5-1 to TRBJ1-2, with a possible D match to TRBD1 (6 bases). CDR1 is SGHRS and CDR2 is YFSETQ in the germline V gene. The CDR3 covers 15 residues. The V end was cut by 8 bases, the J end by 6 bases, with 23 bases between.

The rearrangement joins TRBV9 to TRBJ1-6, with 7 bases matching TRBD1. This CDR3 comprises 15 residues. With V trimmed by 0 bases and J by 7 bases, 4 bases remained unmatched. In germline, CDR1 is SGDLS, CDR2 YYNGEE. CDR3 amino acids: CASSVEGAGNSPLHF. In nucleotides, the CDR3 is TGTGCCAGCAGCGTAGAGGGGGCGGGGAATTCACCCCTCCACTTT. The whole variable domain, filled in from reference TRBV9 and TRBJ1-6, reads DSGVTQTPKHLITATGQRVTLRCSPRSGDLSVYWYQQSLDQGLQFLIQYYNGEERAKGNILERFSAQQFPDLHSELNLSSLELGDSALYFCASSVEGAGNSPLHFGNGTRLTVT.

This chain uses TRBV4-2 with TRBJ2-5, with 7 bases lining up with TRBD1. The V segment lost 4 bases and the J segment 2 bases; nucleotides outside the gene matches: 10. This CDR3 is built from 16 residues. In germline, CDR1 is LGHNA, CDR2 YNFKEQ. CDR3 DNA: TGTGCCAGCAGCCCGGCAGAGAGGGGGCTGCAAGAGACCCAGTACTTC. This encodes CASSPAERGLQETQYF.

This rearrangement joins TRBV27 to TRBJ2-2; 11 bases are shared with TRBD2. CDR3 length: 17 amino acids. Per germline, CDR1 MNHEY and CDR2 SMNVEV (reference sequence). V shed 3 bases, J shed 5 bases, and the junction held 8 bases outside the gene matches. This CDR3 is CASSLRTSGSGTGELFF. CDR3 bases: TGTGCCAGCAGTTTGAGGACTAGCGGGTCGGGGACCGGGGAGCTGTTTTTT.

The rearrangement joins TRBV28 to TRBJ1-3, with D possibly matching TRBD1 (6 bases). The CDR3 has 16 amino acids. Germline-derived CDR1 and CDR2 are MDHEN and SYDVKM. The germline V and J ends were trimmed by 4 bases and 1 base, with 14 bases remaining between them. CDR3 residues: CASSSLQGQSGNTIYF. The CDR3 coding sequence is TGTGCCAGCAGTTCCCTCCAGGGGCAGTCTGGAAACACCATATATTTT.

CDR3 sequence: CASRDRRNEKLFF. For the CDR3, the DNA is TGTGCCAGTCGGGACAGGAGGAATGAAAAACTGTTTTTT. The rearrangement links TRBV19 to TRBJ1-4; 8 bases line up with TRBD1. Germline-derived CDR1 and CDR2 are LNHDA and SQIVND (reference sequence). Unmatched junction bases numbered 4, after V lost 8 bases and J lost 5 bases. This CDR3 has 13 amino acids. Full variable domain (outside the CDR3, taken from reference TRBV19 and TRBJ1-4): DGGITQSPKYLFRKEGQNVTLSCEQNLNHDAMYWYRQDPGQGLRLIYYSQIVNDFQKGDIAEGYSVSREKKESFPLTVTSAQKNPTAFYLCASRDRRNEKLFFGSGTQLSVL.

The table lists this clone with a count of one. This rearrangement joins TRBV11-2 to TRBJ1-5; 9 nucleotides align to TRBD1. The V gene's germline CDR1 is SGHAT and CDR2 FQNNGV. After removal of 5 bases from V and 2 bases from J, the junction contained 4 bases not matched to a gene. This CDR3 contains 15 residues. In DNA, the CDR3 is TGTGCCAGCAGCCAGGACAGGGGTGGCAATCAGCCCCAGCATTTT. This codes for CASSQDRGGNQPQHF.

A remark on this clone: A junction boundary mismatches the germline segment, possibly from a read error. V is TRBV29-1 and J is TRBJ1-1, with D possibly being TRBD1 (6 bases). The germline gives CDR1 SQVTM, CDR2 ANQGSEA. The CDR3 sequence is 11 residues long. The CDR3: CSVWLTGTFLF. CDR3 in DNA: TGCAGCGTTTGGCTGACAGGTACTTTTCTCTTT.

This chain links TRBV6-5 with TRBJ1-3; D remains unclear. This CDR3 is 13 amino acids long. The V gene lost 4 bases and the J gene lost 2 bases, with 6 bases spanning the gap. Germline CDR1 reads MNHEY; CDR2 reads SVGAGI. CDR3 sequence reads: CASSSIAGNTIYF. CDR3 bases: TGTGCCAGCAGTTCCATAGCTGGAAACACCATATATTTT.

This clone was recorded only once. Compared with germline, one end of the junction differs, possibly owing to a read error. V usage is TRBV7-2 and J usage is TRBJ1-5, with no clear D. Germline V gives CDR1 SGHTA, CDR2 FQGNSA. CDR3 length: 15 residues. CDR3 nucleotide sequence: TGCGCCAGCAGCCAAGATCGAGGGTACAATCAGCCCCAGCATTTT. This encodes CASSQDRGYNQPQHF.

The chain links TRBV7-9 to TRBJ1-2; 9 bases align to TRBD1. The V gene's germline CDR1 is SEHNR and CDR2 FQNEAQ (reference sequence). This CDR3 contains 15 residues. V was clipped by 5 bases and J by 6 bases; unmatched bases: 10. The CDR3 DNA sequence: TGTGCCAGCAGCCAATGGGACAGGGTATTGAATGGCTACACCTTC. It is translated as CASSQWDRVLNGYTF. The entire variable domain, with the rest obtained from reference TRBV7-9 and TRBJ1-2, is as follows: DTGVSQNPRHKITKRGQNVTFRCDPISEHNRLYWYRQTLGQGPEFLTYFQNEAQLEKSRLLSDRFSAERPKGSFSTLEIQRTEQGDSAMYLCASSQWDRVLNGYTFGSGTRLTVV.

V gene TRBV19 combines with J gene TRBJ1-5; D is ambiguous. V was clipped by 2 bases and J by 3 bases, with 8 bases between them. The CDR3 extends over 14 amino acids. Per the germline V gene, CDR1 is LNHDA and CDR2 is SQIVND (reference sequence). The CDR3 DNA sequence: TGTGCCAGTAGTATACGGAGTTACAATCAGCCCCAGCATTTT. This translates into CASSIRSYNQPQHF.

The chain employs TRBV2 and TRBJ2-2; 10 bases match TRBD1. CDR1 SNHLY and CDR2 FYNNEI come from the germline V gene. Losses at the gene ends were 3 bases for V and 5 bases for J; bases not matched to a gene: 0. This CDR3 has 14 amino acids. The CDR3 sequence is CASSEDRGTGELFF. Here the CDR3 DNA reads TGTGCCAGCAGTGAGGACAGGGGGACCGGGGAGCTGTTTTTT.